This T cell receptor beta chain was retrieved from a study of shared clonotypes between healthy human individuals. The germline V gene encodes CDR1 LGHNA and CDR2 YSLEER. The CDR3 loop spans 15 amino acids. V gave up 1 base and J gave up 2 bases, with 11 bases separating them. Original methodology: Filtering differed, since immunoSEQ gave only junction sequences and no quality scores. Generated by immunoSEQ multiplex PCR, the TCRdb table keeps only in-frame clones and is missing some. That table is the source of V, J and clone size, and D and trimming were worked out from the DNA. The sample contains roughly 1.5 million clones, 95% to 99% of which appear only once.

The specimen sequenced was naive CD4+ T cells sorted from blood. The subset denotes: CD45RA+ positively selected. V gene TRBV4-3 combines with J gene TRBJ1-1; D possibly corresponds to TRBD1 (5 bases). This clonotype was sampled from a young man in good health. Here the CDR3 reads CASSQAPDRNTEAFF. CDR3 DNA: TGCGCCAGCAGCCAAGCCCCAGACAGAAACACTGAAGCTTTCTTT.